The source of this T cell receptor beta chain is a study of blood T cell repertoires in COVID-19 (dated by TCRdb to the early 2020s). Study-wide context: Samples covering the acute and convalescent phases of COVID-19 were provided by collaborators in the United States, Italy and Spain. Samples came from the ongoing ImmuneRACE study (first 160 participants) plus 1,254 subjects from 6 global collaborators. The repertoires were made available in a free public database intended to serve as a resource for research on the immune response to SARS-CoV-2. Deeply sampled blood TCRbeta repertoires from subjects exposed to, actively infected with, or recovered from COVID-19 were included in the dataset. Sample metadata almost always included a de-identified subject ID, COVID-19 status, age in years and sex. Where HLA class I and class II types were available, the types were taken from metadata supplied by the sample provider, not from assay-based typing. The prospective study material was composed of cDNA or gDNA derived from T cells, B-cell-depleted T cells, or PBMCs.

Relative to germline, V is missing 3 bases and J is missing 8 bases, with 8 bases of the junction outside any gene match. From its cysteine to its phenylalanine, the CDR3 spans 15 amino acids. Only the CDR3 DNA stays, 45 bases, in frame from base 1. CDR1 and CDR2 are read off the germline V gene (reference sequence) as LGHDT and YNNKEL. TCRbeta CDR3 regions were amplified from genomic DNA by means of the immunoSEQ Assay, a bias-controlled multiplex PCR. In the source study's methods: Nucleated cell counts per sample were estimated from amplification of reference gene primers within the assay. To quantify the absolute abundance of each unique TCRbeta CDR3 rearrangement, sequence reads were collapsed and filtered. Productive Simpson clonality was computed per sample as the square root of Simpson's diversity index over productive rearrangements. Sourced from immuneACCESS, this table was stored by TCRdb with only in-frame sequences that have V and J called. A share of the clones is absent; for the studies checked, an unresolved V gene accounts for under half, and the remainder has no known explanation. V, J and clone size reflect that table, while D and trimming were determined from the DNA. Recorded for this sample are 200,000 to 250,000 clones; approximately 80% of them occurred a single time. Roughly 21% of the sample is held by the ten biggest clonotypes.

The collaborating institutions used their own protocols to collect whole blood in K2EDTA tubes. Collaborator samples were shipped for TCRbeta analysis as frozen whole blood, isolated PBMCs, or DNA extracted from either sample type. Of note for this clone: This clone's antigen is unknown. Per-nucleotide qualities are absent, and no much larger clonotype sits a single base away.

Overall study outcomes, separate from this receptor: Clinical and demographic metadata were provided uncurated, with the amount varying by source and participant.

The receptor was isolated from a man aged 25-45 years with active or convalescent COVID-19. The sequenced material came from peripheral blood. The chain is made from TRBV3-1 (or the pseudogene TRBV3-2) and TRBJ2-1, with 9 junctional bases fitting TRBD2. Here the CDR3 is given as CASSQDHSGRYEQFF. The nucleotide sequence is given as TGTGCCAGCAGCCAGGATCACAGCGGGAGGTATGAGCAGTTCTTC.